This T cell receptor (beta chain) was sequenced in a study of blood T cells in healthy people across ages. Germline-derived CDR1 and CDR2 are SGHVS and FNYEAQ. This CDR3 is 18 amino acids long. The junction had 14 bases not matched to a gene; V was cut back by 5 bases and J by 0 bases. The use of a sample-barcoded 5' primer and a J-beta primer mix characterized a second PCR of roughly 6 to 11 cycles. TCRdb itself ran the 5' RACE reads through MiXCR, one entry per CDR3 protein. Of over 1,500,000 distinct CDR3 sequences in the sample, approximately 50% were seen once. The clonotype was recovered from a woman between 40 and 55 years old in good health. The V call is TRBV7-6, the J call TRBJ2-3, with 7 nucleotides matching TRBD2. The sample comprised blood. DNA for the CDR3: TGTGCCAGCAGCCCGTACTCTTTAGCGGGTTCTAGCACAGATACGCAGTATTTT. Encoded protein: CASSPYSLAGSSTDTQYF.